A selection of T cell receptor beta chains follows, all from one sample in a study of beta chain features in type 1 diabetes. Measured with immunoSEQ multiplex PCR; TCRdb has only the in-frame clones, and not every one. The sample yields roughly 250,000 clones, under 70% seen once. Material for sequencing was naive CD4+ T cells from blood. Receptors were obtained from a man younger than 45 in good health. Both conserved end residues are part of each CDR3. Fields, in order: CDR3 protein, CDR3 DNA, V gene, J gene, CDR3 length, clone size, D gene. A D gene is named only where the DNA matches it firmly. Rows give clone size only sometimes, using once, few, many, or a class for an expanded clone.

CDR3 protein: CAVRSGPSTDTQYF
CDR3 DNA: TGTGCCGTACGCAGCGGTCCTAGCACAGATACGCAGTATTTT
V gene: TRBV10-3
J gene: TRBJ2-3
CDR3 length: 14
clone size: NA
D gene: NA

CDR3 protein: CASSEETSASTDTQYF
CDR3 DNA: TGTGCCAGCAGTGAGGAGACTAGCGCGAGCACAGATACGCAGTATTTT
V gene: TRBV6-4
J gene: TRBJ2-3
CDR3 length: 16
clone size: once
D gene: TRBD2

CDR3 protein: CSARDEREAFF
CDR3 DNA: TGCAGTGCTAGAGATGAGCGTGAAGCTTTCTTT
V gene: TRBV20-1
J gene: TRBJ1-1
CDR3 length: 11
clone size: NA
D gene: NA

CDR3 protein: CASSEPDSSETQYF
CDR3 DNA: TGTGCCAGCAGTGAGCCCGACAGTTCAGAGACCCAGTACTTC
V gene: TRBV25-1
J gene: TRBJ2-5
CDR3 length: 14
clone size: once
D gene: NA

CDR3 protein: CSVEDLLGLSGYTF
CDR3 DNA: TGCAGCGTTGAAGATCTTCTGGGTCTCTCCGGCTACACCTTC
V gene: TRBV29-1
J gene: TRBJ1-2
CDR3 length: 14
clone size: few
D gene: NA

CDR3 protein: CASSRDSAYQETQYF
CDR3 DNA: TGTGCCAGTAGCCGAGATAGCGCTTACCAAGAGACCCAGTACTTC
V gene: TRBV19
J gene: TRBJ2-5
CDR3 length: 15
clone size: NA
D gene: NA

CDR3 protein: CASSGRLAPATQYF
CDR3 DNA: TGTGCCAGCAGCGGCCGACTAGCCCCGGCGACCCAGTACTTC
V gene: TRBV9
J gene: TRBJ2-5
CDR3 length: 14
clone size: NA
D gene: TRBD2

CDR3 protein: CSVVGLLGTEAFF
CDR3 DNA: TGCAGCGTTGTCGGCTTACTAGGCACTGAAGCTTTCTTT
V gene: TRBV29-1
J gene: TRBJ1-1
CDR3 length: 13
clone size: NA
D gene: NA

CDR3 protein: CAWSPTSGPTDTQYF
CDR3 DNA: TGTGCCTGGAGCCCGACTAGCGGTCCCACAGATACGCAGTATTTT
V gene: TRBV30
J gene: TRBJ2-3
CDR3 length: 15
clone size: few
D gene: TRBD2

CDR3 protein: CASSRPRGGGQDTQYF
CDR3 DNA: TGTGCCAGCAGCCGCCCCCGGGGCGGGGGCCAAGATACGCAGTATTTT
V gene: TRBV5-4
J gene: TRBJ2-3
CDR3 length: 16
clone size: NA
D gene: NA

CDR3 protein: CASKQGEADTQYF
CDR3 DNA: TGCGCCAGCAAACAGGGGGAAGCAGATACGCAGTATTTT
V gene: TRBV5-1
J gene: TRBJ2-3
CDR3 length: 13
clone size: few
D gene: TRBD1

CDR3 protein: CASSQAGLSGNEQFF
CDR3 DNA: TGTGCCAGCAGCCAAGCGGGCCTCTCGGGGAATGAGCAGTTCTTC
V gene: TRBV7-2
J gene: TRBJ2-1
CDR3 length: 15
clone size: NA
D gene: NA

CDR3 protein: CAWAGTSGTDTQYF
CDR3 DNA: TGTGCCTGGGCAGGGACTAGTGGAACAGATACGCAGTATTTT
V gene: TRBV30
J gene: TRBJ2-3
CDR3 length: 14
clone size: NA
D gene: TRBD2

CDR3 protein: CSVGTSGSRDTQYF
CDR3 DNA: TGCAGCGTTGGGACTAGCGGGAGCCGGGATACGCAGTATTTT
V gene: TRBV29-1
J gene: TRBJ2-3
CDR3 length: 14
clone size: NA
D gene: TRBD2

CDR3 protein: CASRAAGGEQYF
CDR3 DNA: TGTGCCAGCAGAGCAGCGGGAGGCGAGCAGTACTTC
V gene: TRBV28
J gene: TRBJ2-7
CDR3 length: 12
clone size: NA
D gene: TRBD2

CDR3 protein: CASSQDTSYTDTQYF
CDR3 DNA: TGCGCCAGCAGCCAAGATACTAGCTACACAGATACGCAGTATTTT
V gene: TRBV4-3
J gene: TRBJ2-3
CDR3 length: 15
clone size: NA
D gene: NA

CDR3 protein: CASSFDRGSYNEQFF
CDR3 DNA: TGCGCCAGCAGCTTCGACAGGGGATCCTACAATGAGCAGTTCTTC
V gene: TRBV5-1
J gene: TRBJ2-1
CDR3 length: 15
clone size: NA
D gene: TRBD1

CDR3 protein: CASTGNYEQYF
CDR3 DNA: TGTGCCAGCACGGGGAACTACGAGCAGTACTTC
V gene: TRBV2
J gene: TRBJ2-7
CDR3 length: 11
clone size: NA
D gene: NA

CDR3 protein: CASSPQGVGTGELFF
CDR3 DNA: TGTGCCAGCTCACCACAGGGCGTCGGCACCGGGGAGCTGTTTTTT
V gene: TRBV18
J gene: TRBJ2-2
CDR3 length: 15
clone size: NA
D gene: NA

CDR3 protein: CASSTDSKETQYF
CDR3 DNA: TGTGCCAGCAGTACTGACTCGAAAGAGACCCAGTACTTC
V gene: TRBV28
J gene: TRBJ2-5
CDR3 length: 13
clone size: NA
D gene: NA

CDR3 protein: CASSTQGTSYEQYF
CDR3 DNA: TGTGCCAGCAGCACACAGGGGACAAGCTACGAGCAGTACTTC
V gene: TRBV9
J gene: TRBJ2-7
CDR3 length: 14
clone size: NA
D gene: TRBD1

CDR3 protein: CASGRSQNIQYF
CDR3 DNA: TGTGCCAGCGGGCGCAGCCAAAACATTCAGTACTTC
V gene: TRBV6-1
J gene: TRBJ2-4
CDR3 length: 12
clone size: NA
D gene: NA

CDR3 protein: CAWSPAMGGYTF
CDR3 DNA: TGTGCCTGGAGTCCCGCGATGGGGGGCTACACCTTC
V gene: TRBV30
J gene: TRBJ1-2
CDR3 length: 12
clone size: once
D gene: NA

CDR3 protein: CASSERPGSGQFF
CDR3 DNA: TGTGCCAGCAGTGAACGGCCGGGGAGTGGGCAGTTCTTC
V gene: TRBV25-1
J gene: TRBJ2-1
CDR3 length: 13
clone size: NA
D gene: NA

CDR3 protein: CATSREGTQPQHF
CDR3 DNA: TGTGCCACCAGCAGAGAGGGAACTCAGCCCCAGCATTTT
V gene: TRBV15
J gene: TRBJ1-5
CDR3 length: 13
clone size: few
D gene: NA

CDR3 protein: CASSLIETQYF
CDR3 DNA: TGTGCCAGCAGCTTAATAGAGACCCAGTACTTC
V gene: TRBV7-2
J gene: TRBJ2-5
CDR3 length: 11
clone size: NA
D gene: NA

CDR3 protein: CASALNTEAFF
CDR3 DNA: TGTGCCTCCGCCCTGAACACTGAAGCTTTCTTT
V gene: TRBV30
J gene: TRBJ1-1
CDR3 length: 11
clone size: NA
D gene: NA

CDR3 protein: CASSLGGTGELFF
CDR3 DNA: TGTGCCAGCAGCTTAGGGGGTACCGGGGAGCTGTTTTTT
V gene: TRBV7-2
J gene: TRBJ2-2
CDR3 length: 13
clone size: NA
D gene: NA

CDR3 protein: CSVAGRRTGNTIYF
CDR3 DNA: TGCAGCGTGGCGGGACGCCGGACGGGAAACACCATATATTTT
V gene: TRBV29-1
J gene: TRBJ1-3
CDR3 length: 14
clone size: once
D gene: NA

CDR3 protein: CAHKAGNSPLHF
CDR3 DNA: TGTGCCCACAAGGCGGGAAATTCACCCCTCCACTTT
V gene: TRBV30
J gene: TRBJ1-6
CDR3 length: 12
clone size: once
D gene: NA

CDR3 protein: CSVETTGGTGQYF
CDR3 DNA: TGCAGCGTTGAAACCACAGGGGGAACCGGGCAGTACTTC
V gene: TRBV29-1
J gene: TRBJ2-7
CDR3 length: 13
clone size: NA
D gene: TRBD1

CDR3 protein: CSVEGGPGLAEQYF
CDR3 DNA: TGCAGCGTTGAAGGGGGCCCGGGACTAGCCGAGCAGTACTTC
V gene: TRBV29-1
J gene: TRBJ2-7
CDR3 length: 14
clone size: once
D gene: TRBD2

CDR3 protein: CASSLAAKGNTEAFF
CDR3 DNA: TGCGCCAGCAGCTTGGCCGCCAAAGGAAACACTGAAGCTTTCTTT
V gene: TRBV5-1
J gene: TRBJ1-1
CDR3 length: 15
clone size: NA
D gene: NA

CDR3 protein: CASSRADWTGDEQYF
CDR3 DNA: TGCGCCAGCAGCCGCGCTGATTGGACAGGGGACGAGCAGTACTTC
V gene: TRBV4-1
J gene: TRBJ2-7
CDR3 length: 15
clone size: NA
D gene: TRBD1

CDR3 protein: CASSVSDTQYF
CDR3 DNA: TGTGCCAGCAGTGTCTCTGATACGCAGTATTTT
V gene: TRBV2
J gene: TRBJ2-3
CDR3 length: 11
clone size: NA
D gene: NA

CDR3 protein: CASSPWRDTSGLPTDTQYF
CDR3 DNA: TGTGCCAGCAGTCCCTGGCGCGATACTAGCGGGCTTCCTACAGATACGCAGTATTTT
V gene: TRBV28
J gene: TRBJ2-3
CDR3 length: 19
clone size: NA
D gene: TRBD2

CDR3 protein: CASSQGAQGQDIQYF
CDR3 DNA: TGCGCCAGCAGCCAAGGGGCGCAGGGACAAGACATTCAGTACTTC
V gene: TRBV4-3
J gene: TRBJ2-4
CDR3 length: 15
clone size: NA
D gene: NA

CDR3 protein: CSVEVPGVYGYTF
CDR3 DNA: TGCAGCGTTGAAGTACCAGGGGTGTATGGCTACACCTTC
V gene: TRBV29-1
J gene: TRBJ1-2
CDR3 length: 13
clone size: NA
D gene: NA

CDR3 protein: CASSQVRGAGNEQFF
CDR3 DNA: TGTGCCAGCAGCCAAGTTAGGGGGGCCGGCAATGAGCAGTTCTTC
V gene: TRBV14
J gene: TRBJ2-1
CDR3 length: 15
clone size: NA
D gene: NA

CDR3 protein: CSVVIQGGHYEQYF
CDR3 DNA: TGCAGCGTTGTTATCCAGGGAGGTCACTACGAGCAGTACTTC
V gene: TRBV29-1
J gene: TRBJ2-7
CDR3 length: 14
clone size: NA
D gene: NA

CDR3 protein: CASGSFRGTDTQYF
CDR3 DNA: TGTGCTAGTGGTTCCTTCCGCGGGACAGATACGCAGTATTTT
V gene: TRBV12-5
J gene: TRBJ2-3
CDR3 length: 14
clone size: few
D gene: NA

CDR3 protein: CASSSRTGPEWGYTF
CDR3 DNA: TGCGCCAGCAGCAGTCGGACAGGACCCGAGTGGGGCTACACCTTC
V gene: TRBV4-1
J gene: TRBJ1-2
CDR3 length: 15
clone size: once
D gene: TRBD1

CDR3 protein: CASSFPFTGATDTQYF
CDR3 DNA: TGTGCCAGCAGCTTTCCTTTTACGGGGGCCACAGATACGCAGTATTTT
V gene: TRBV7-9
J gene: TRBJ2-3
CDR3 length: 16
clone size: NA
D gene: NA

CDR3 protein: CASSIRGPANTEAFF
CDR3 DNA: TGTGCCAGCAGCATCAGGGGGCCCGCGAACACTGAAGCTTTCTTT
V gene: TRBV5-4
J gene: TRBJ1-1
CDR3 length: 15
clone size: NA
D gene: TRBD1

CDR3 protein: CASSLGQMNTEAFF
CDR3 DNA: TGTGCCAGCAGCTTGGGACAGATGAACACTGAAGCTTTCTTT
V gene: TRBV5-6
J gene: TRBJ1-1
CDR3 length: 14
clone size: NA
D gene: NA

CDR3 protein: CSVWGSVLGTDTQYF
CDR3 DNA: TGCAGCGTATGGGGGAGCGTTCTTGGCACAGATACGCAGTATTTT
V gene: TRBV29-1
J gene: TRBJ2-3
CDR3 length: 15
clone size: NA
D gene: NA

CDR3 protein: CASSPTLDPNEQFF
CDR3 DNA: TGTGCCAGCAGCCCAACCCTGGACCCCAATGAGCAGTTCTTC
V gene: TRBV7-2
J gene: TRBJ2-1
CDR3 length: 14
clone size: NA
D gene: NA

CDR3 protein: CASSQGGATEQYF
CDR3 DNA: TGCGCCAGCAGCCAAGGGGGCGCAACCGAGCAGTACTTC
V gene: TRBV4-3
J gene: TRBJ2-7
CDR3 length: 13
clone size: NA
D gene: NA

CDR3 protein: CASSLGVPQTQETQYF
CDR3 DNA: TGTGCCAGCAGCTTAGGAGTTCCGCAGACCCAAGAGACCCAGTACTTC
V gene: TRBV7-6
J gene: TRBJ2-5
CDR3 length: 16
clone size: NA
D gene: NA

CDR3 protein: CAWSATGKQYF
CDR3 DNA: TGTGCCTGGAGCGCGACAGGGAAGCAGTACTTC
V gene: TRBV30
J gene: TRBJ2-7
CDR3 length: 11
clone size: NA
D gene: TRBD1

CDR3 protein: CASSQVAGSTDTQYF
CDR3 DNA: TGTGCCAGCAGCCAAGTTGCGGGGAGCACAGATACGCAGTATTTT
V gene: TRBV4-2
J gene: TRBJ2-3
CDR3 length: 15
clone size: NA
D gene: NA

CDR3 protein: CATSRDRGSPTPVAF
CDR3 DNA: TGTGCCACCAGCAGAGACAGGGGATCCCCTACCCCCGTCGCTTTC
V gene: TRBV15
J gene: TRBJ2-6
CDR3 length: 15
clone size: NA
D gene: NA

CDR3 protein: CASSTGTGNAETQYF
CDR3 DNA: TGTGCCAGCAGCACCGGGACAGGGAACGCAGAGACCCAGTACTTC
V gene: TRBV7-8
J gene: TRBJ2-5
CDR3 length: 15
clone size: few
D gene: TRBD1

CDR3 protein: CASSQVGTASYNEQFF
CDR3 DNA: TGCGCCAGCAGCCAAGTTGGGACAGCATCCTACAATGAGCAGTTCTTC
V gene: TRBV4-3
J gene: TRBJ2-1
CDR3 length: 16
clone size: NA
D gene: TRBD1

CDR3 protein: CASSTLAGGSGETQYF
CDR3 DNA: TGTGCCAGCAGCACTTTAGCGGGAGGATCAGGAGAGACCCAGTACTTC
V gene: TRBV7-9
J gene: TRBJ2-5
CDR3 length: 16
clone size: NA
D gene: TRBD2

CDR3 protein: CAISERGSTDTQYF
CDR3 DNA: TGTGCCATCAGCGAAAGGGGAAGCACAGATACGCAGTATTTT
V gene: TRBV10-3
J gene: TRBJ2-3
CDR3 length: 14
clone size: NA
D gene: NA

CDR3 protein: CASSREQGNSPLHF
CDR3 DNA: TGTGCCAGCAGCCGGGAACAGGGGAATTCACCCCTCCACTTT
V gene: TRBV16
J gene: TRBJ1-6
CDR3 length: 14
clone size: NA
D gene: TRBD1